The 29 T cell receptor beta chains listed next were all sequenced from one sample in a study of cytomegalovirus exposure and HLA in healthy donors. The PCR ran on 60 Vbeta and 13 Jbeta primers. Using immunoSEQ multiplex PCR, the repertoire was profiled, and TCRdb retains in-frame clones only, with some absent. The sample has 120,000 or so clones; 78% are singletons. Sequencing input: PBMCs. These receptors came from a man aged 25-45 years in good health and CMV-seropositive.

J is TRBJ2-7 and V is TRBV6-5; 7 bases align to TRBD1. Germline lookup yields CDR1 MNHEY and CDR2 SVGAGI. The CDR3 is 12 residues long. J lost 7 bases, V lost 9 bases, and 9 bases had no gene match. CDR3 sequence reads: CASTRGPGEQYF. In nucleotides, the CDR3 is TGTGCCAGTACGAGGGGGCCTGGGGAGCAGTACTTC.

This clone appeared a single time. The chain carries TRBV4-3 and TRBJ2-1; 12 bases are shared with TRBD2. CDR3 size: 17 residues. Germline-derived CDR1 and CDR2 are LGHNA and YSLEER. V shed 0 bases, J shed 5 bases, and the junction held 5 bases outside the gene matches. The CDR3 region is CASSQETGLAGNNEQFF. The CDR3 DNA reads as TGCGCCAGCAGCCAAGAAACAGGACTAGCGGGAAACAATGAGCAGTTCTTC.

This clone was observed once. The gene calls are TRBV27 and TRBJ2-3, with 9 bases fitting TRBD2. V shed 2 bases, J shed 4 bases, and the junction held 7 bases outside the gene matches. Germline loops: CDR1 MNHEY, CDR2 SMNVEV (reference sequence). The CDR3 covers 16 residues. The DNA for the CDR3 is TGTGCCAGCAGTTTACATAGCGGGAGAAAGGCAGATACGCAGTATTTT. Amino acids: CASSLHSGRKADTQYF.

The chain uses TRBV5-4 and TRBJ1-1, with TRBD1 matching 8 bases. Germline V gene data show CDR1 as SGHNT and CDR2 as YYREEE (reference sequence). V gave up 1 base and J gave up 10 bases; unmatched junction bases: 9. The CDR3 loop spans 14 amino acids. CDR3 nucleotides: TGTGCCAGCAGCTTGAATAGACAGGGGTTAGTAGCTTTCTTT. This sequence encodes CASSLNRQGLVAFF.

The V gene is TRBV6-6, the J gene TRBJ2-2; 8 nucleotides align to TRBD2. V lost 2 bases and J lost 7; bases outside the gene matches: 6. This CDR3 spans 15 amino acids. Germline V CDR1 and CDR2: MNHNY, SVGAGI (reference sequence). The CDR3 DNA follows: TGTGCCAGCAGTTACCGTGGACGGGAGGGCGGGGAGCTGTTTTTT. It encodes CASSYRGREGGELFF.

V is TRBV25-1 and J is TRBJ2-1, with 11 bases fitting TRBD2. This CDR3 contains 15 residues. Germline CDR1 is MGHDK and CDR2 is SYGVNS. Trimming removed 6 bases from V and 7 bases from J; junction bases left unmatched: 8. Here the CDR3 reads CASRLPGLAANEQFF. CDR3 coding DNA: TGTGCCAGCAGATTGCCGGGACTAGCGGCGAATGAGCAGTTCTTC.

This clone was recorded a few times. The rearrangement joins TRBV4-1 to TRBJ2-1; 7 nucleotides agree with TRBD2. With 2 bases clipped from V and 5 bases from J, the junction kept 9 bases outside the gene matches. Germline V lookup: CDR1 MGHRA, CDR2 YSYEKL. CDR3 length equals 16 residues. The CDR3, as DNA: TGCGCCAGCAGCCAACGACCGGGACTACCAAACAATGAGCAGTTCTTC. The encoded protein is CASSQRPGLPNNEQFF.

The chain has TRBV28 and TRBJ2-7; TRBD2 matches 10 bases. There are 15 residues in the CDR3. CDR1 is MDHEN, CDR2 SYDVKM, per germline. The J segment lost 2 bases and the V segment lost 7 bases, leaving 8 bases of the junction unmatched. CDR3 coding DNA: TGTGCCAGCACACAAGCGGGAGGGCCCGCCTACGAGCAGTACTTC. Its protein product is CASTQAGGPAYEQYF.

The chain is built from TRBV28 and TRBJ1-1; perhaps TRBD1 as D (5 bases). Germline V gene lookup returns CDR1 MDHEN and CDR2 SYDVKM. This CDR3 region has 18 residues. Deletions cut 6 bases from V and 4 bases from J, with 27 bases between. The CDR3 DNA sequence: TGTGCCAGCAGCCCTCCCCCGCTCAGGGCCCGTTGGGGCACTGAAGCTTTCTTT. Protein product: CASSPPPLRARWGTEAFF.

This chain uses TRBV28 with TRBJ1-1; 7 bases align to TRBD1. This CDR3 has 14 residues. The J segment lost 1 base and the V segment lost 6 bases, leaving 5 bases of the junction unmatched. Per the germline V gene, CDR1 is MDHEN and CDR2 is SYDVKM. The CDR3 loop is CASREGAGNTEAFF. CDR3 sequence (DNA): TGTGCCAGCAGGGAGGGGGCGGGGAACACTGAAGCTTTCTTT. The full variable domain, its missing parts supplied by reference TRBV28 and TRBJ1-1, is DVKVTQSSRYLVKRTGEKVFLECVQDMDHENMFWYRQDPGLGLRLIYFSYDVKMKEKGDIPEGYSVSREKKERFSLILESASTNQTSMYLCASREGAGNTEAFFGQGTRLTVV.

For the CDR3, the DNA is TGTGCCATCCGGGAGACCTTTAATGAAAAACTGTTTTTT. It codes for CAIRETFNEKLFF. The rearrangement links TRBV10-3 to TRBJ1-4; D gene ambiguous. V was clipped by 8 bases and J by 4 bases, with 11 bases between them. The CDR3 loop spans 13 amino acids. Germline assignment: CDR1 ENHRY and CDR2 SYGVKD.

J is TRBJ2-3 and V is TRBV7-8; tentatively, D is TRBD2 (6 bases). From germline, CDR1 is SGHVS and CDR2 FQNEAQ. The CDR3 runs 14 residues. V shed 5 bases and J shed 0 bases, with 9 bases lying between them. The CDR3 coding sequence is TGTGCCAGCAGCGGGACTTCTAGCACAGATACGCAGTATTTT. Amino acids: CASSGTSSTDTQYF.

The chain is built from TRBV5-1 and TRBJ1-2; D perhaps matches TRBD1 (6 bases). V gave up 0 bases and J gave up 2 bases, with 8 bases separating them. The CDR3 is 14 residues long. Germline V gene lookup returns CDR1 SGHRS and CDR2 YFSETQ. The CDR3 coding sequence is TGCGCCAGCAGCTTGGGGGGGCCGAACTATGGCTACACCTTC. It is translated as CASSLGGPNYGYTF.

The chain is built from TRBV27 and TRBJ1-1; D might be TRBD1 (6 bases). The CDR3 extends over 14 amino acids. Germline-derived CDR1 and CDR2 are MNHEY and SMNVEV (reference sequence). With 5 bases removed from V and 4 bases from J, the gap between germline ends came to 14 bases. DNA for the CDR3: TGTGCCAGCAGTAGATTCAGGGGCGGCACTGAAGCTTTCTTT. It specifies CASSRFRGGTEAFF.

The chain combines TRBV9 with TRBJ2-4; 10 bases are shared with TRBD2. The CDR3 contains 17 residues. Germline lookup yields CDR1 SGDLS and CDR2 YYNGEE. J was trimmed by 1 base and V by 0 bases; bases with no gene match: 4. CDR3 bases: TGTGCCAGCAGCGTAGGTAGTAGCGGGAGGGCCAAAAACATTCAGTACTTC. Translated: CASSVGSSGRAKNIQYF.

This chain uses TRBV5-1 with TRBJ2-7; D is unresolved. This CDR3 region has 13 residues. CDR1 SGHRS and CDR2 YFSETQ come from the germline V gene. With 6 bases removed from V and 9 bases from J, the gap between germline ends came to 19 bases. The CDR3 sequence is CASNGESASRQYF. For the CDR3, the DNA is TGCGCCAGCAACGGAGAATCGGCTTCGAGGCAGTACTTC.

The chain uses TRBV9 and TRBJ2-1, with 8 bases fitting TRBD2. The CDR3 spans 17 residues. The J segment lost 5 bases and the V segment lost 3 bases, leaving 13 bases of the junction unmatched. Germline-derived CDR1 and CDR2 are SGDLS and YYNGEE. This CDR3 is CASSAGAGGGPNNEQFF. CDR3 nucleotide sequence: TGTGCCAGCAGCGCAGGGGCGGGAGGTGGTCCTAACAATGAGCAGTTCTTC.

The DNA of the CDR3 is TGTGCCAGCCACAGCCCCTCACACACTGAAGCTTTCTTT. Translation gives CASHSPSHTEAFF. This chain connects TRBV6-5 to TRBJ1-1; no firm D call. Looked up from germline, CDR1 is MNHEY and CDR2 is SVGAGI. The V and J ends lost 8 bases and 3 bases respectively, with 13 bases between them. The CDR3 has 13 residues.

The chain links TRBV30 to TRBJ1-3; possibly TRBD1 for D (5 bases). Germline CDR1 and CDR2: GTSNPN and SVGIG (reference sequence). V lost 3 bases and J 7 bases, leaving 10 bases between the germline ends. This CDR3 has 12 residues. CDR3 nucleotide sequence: TGTGCCTGGAGGGCAGGGCTGAACACCATATATTTT. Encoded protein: CAWRAGLNTIYF.

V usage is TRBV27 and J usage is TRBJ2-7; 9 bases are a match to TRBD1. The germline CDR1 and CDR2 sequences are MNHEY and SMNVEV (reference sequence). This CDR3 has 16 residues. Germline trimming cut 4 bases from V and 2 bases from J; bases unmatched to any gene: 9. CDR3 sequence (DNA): TGTGCCAGCAGTTCAAGAATGGACAGGGGCGCCTACGAGCAGTACTTC. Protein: CASSSRMDRGAYEQYF.

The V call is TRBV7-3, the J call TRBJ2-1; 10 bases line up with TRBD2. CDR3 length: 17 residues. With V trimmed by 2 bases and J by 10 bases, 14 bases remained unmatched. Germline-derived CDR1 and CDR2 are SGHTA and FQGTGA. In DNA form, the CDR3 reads TGTGCCAGCAGCTTAGGAGGGTTGAGCGGGAGGGCCGAGGAGCAGTTCTTC. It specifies CASSLGGLSGRAEEQFF.

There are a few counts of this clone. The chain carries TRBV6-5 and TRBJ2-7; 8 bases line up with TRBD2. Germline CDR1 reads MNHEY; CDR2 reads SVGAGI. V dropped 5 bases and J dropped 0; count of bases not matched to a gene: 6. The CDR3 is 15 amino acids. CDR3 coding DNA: TGTGCCAGCAGTGTTATCGGGACTAGCTCCTACGAGCAGTACTTC. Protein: CASSVIGTSSYEQYF.

The CDR3 DNA follows: TGTGCCAGCAGCGCCGTGGGACAGGGGGGCTATGGCTACACCTTC. Encoded protein: CASSAVGQGGYGYTF. The chain recombines TRBV5-8 with TRBJ1-2; 11 bases are shared with TRBD1. The CDR3 is 15 amino acids. With 4 bases clipped from V and 4 bases from J, the junction kept 6 bases outside the gene matches. The germline V gene has CDR1 SGHTS and CDR2 YDEGEE.

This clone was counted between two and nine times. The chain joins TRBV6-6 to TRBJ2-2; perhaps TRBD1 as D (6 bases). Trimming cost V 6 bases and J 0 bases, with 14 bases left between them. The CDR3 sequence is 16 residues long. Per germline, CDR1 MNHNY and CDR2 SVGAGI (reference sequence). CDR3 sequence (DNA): TGTGCCAGCAGCGCCAGGGGCAACGCGAACACCGGGGAGCTGTTTTTT. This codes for CASSARGNANTGELFF.

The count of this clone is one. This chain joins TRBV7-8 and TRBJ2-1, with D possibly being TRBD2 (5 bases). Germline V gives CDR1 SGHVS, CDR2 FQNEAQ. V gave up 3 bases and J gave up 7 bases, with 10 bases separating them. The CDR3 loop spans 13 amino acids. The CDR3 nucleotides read TGTGCCAGCAGCTTTCCACTAGGGAATGAGCAGTTCTTC. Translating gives CASSFPLGNEQFF. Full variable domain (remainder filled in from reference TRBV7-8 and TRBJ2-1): GAGVSQSPRYKVAKRGQDVALRCDPISGHVSLFWYQQALGQGPEFLTYFQNEAQLDKSGLPSDRFFAERPEGSVSTLKIQRTQQEDSAVYLCASSFPLGNEQFFGPGTRLTVL.

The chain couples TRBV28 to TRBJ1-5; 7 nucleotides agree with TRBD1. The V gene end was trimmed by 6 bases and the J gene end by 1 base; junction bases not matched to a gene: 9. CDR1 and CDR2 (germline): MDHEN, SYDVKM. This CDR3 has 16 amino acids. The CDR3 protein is CASRKIRQGSNQPQHF. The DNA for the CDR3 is TGTGCCAGCAGGAAGATTCGACAGGGAAGCAATCAGCCCCAGCATTTT.

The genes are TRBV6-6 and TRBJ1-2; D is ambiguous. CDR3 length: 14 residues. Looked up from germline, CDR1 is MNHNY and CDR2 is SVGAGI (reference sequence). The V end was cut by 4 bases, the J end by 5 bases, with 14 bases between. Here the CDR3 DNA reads TGTGCCAGCAGTTCCAACGGGAACCAATATGGCTACACCTTC. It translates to CASSSNGNQYGYTF.

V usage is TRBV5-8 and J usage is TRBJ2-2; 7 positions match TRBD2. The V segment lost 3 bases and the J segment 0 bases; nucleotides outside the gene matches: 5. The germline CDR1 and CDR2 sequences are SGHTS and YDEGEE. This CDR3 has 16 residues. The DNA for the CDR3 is TGTGCCAGCAGCTCTACTAGCGCCGCGAACACCGGGGAGCTGTTTTTT. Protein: CASSSTSAANTGELFF.

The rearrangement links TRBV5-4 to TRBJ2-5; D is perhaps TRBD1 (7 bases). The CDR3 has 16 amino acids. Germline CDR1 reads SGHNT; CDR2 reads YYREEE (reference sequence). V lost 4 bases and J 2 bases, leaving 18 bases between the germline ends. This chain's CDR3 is CASSHAAGGRQETQYF. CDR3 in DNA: TGTGCCAGCAGCCACGCGGCAGGGGGGAGGCAAGAGACCCAGTACTTC.